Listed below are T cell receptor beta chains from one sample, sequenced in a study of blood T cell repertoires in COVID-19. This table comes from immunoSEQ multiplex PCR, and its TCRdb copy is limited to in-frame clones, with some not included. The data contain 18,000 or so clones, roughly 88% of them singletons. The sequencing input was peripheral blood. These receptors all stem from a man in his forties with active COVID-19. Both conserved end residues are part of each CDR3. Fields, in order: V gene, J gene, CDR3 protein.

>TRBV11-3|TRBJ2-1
CASSQTPPEQFF
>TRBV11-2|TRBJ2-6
CATRSLSGANVLTF
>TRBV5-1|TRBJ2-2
CASSLETGPGELFF
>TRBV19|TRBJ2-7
CASSISLAGAPVGQYF
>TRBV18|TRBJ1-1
CASSPPTVNTEAFF
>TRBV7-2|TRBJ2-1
CASTVYNEQFF
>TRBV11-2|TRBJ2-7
CASSPQPRLAGGNEQYF
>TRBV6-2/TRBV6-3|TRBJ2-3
CASSGAPRTSGSSDTQYF
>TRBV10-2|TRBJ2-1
CASSLGTGHNEQFF
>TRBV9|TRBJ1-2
CASSPQTGGGGYTF
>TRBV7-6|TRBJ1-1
CASSLEPQGGTEAFF
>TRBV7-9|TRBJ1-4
CASSETGGPLKLFF
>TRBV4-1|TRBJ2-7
CASSPVRSVEASYEQYF
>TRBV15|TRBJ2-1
CATSEAGVKTPYNEQFF
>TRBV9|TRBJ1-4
CASSPLGGYNEKLFF
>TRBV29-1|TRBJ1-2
CSARQGASYGYTF
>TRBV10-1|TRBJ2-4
CASSESILAGGLAKNIQYF
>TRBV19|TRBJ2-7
CASRDSFYEQYF
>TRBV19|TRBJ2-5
CASSIARSGETQYF
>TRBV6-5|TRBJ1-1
CASSYEAATTEAFF
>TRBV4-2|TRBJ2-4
CASSQEGGRGQDRYF
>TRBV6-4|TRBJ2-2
CASSGSGELFF
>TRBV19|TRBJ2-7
CASSMLGGYEQYF
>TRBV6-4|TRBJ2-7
CASSGTGRATCEQYF
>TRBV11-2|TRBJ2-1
CASIPASGSYNEQFF
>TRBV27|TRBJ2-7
CASSSDSPLLEQYF
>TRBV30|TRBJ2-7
CAWSNRYEQYF
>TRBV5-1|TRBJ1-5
CASSLGQGAGQPQHF
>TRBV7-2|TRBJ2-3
CASSLSGDGFDTQYF
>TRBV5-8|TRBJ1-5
CASSLYGSNQPQHF
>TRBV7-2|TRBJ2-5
CASSLMQQETQYF
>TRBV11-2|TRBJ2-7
CASSSIGGYEQYF
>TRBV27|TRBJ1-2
CASSLGQGINYGYTF
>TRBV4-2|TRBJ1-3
CASSQDKSQDTIYF
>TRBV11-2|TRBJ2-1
CASSNLLEAHNEQFF
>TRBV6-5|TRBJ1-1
CASRSRTGISTEAFF
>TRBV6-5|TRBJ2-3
CASSYSLAVLRDTQYF
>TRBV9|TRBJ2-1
CASSVTGGGGNEQFF
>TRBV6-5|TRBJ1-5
CASRTELTGQPQHF
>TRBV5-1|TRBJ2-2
CASREGQVGELFF
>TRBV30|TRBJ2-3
CAWRQGRPDTQYF
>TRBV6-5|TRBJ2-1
CASTLGTSGFNEQFF
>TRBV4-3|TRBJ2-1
CASSQDSGWGEQFF
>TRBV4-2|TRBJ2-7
CASSQDFGQGDEQYF
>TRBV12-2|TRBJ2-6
CASRLVWRDWGRGGANVLTF
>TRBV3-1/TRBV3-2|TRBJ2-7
CASSQQGRSSYEQYF
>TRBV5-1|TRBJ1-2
CASSSGGLSYGYTF
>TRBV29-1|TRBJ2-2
CSVALAGGPGELFF
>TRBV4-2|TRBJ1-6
CASTTEGRNSPLHF
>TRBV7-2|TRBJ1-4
CASSARQPGLWEKLFF
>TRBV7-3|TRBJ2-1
CASSDRGSNNEQFF
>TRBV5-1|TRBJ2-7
CASSVRDSSYEQYF
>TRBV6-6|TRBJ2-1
CASSYGEPEGNEQFF
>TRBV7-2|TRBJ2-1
CASSLAGTSGLLYNEQFF
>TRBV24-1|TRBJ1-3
CATSDSFSGNTIYF
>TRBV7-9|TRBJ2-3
CASRNGDNLAGRRADTQYF